This TCR beta chain was captured by sequencing in a study of post-analysis software for immune sequencing data. General study points: Five or six TRBV segments, TRBV5-6, TRBV5-1 and TRBV20-1 among them, were found more frequent in patients than controls. Among multiple sclerosis patients, normalized Chao1 diversity was significantly below that of controls.

Carried by the TCR beta cDNA libraries were unique molecular identifiers. Using its own MiXCR run on the PCR reads, TCRdb lists one record per CDR3 protein. The sample contains about 810,000 distinct CDR3 sequences, around 50% of which appear only once. The CDR3 contains 18 residues. The germline V gene encodes CDR1 SGHVS and CDR2 FQNEAQ. V shed 5 bases, J shed 0 bases, and the junction held 11 bases outside the gene matches. Comments on this clonotype: The antigen is undetermined.

Source material: blood. This chain uses TRBV7-8 with TRBJ2-7, with TRBD2 matching over 12 bases. This TCR came from a girl under 18 with multiple sclerosis. CDR3 in amino acids: CASSAGTSGRHFSYEQYF. The CDR3 DNA sequence: TGTGCCAGCAGCGCCGGGACTAGCGGGCGCCATTTCTCCTACGAGCAGTACTTC.